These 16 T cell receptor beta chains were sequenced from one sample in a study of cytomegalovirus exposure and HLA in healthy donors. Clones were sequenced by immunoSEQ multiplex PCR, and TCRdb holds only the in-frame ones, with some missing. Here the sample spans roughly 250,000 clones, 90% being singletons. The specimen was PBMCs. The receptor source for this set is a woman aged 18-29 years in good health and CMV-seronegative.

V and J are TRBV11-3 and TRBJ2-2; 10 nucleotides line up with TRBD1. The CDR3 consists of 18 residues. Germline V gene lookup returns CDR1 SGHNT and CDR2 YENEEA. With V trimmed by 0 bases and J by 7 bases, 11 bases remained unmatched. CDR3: CASSLDRVGQGYSGELFF. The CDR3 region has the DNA TGTGCCAGCAGCTTAGATCGTGTGGGACAGGGGTATAGCGGGGAGCTGTTTTTT.

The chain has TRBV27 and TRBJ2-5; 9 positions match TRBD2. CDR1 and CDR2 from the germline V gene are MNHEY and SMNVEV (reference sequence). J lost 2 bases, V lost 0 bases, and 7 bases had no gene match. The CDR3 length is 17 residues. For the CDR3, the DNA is TGTGCCAGCAGTTTATCGAGAGGTAGCGGGGGACAAGAGACCCAGTACTTC. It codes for CASSLSRGSGGQETQYF.

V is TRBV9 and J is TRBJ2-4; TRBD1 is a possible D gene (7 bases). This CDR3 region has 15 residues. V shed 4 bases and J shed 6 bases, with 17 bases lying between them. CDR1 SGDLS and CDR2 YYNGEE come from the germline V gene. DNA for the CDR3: TGTGCCAGCAGCCCAGACGGCAGGGGGGTAAACATTCAGTACTTC. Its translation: CASSPDGRGVNIQYF.

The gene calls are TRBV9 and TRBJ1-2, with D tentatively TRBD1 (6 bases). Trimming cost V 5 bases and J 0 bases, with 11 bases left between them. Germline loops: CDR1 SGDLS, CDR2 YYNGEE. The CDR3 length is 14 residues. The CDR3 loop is CASSATGANYGYTF. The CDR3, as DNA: TGTGCCAGCAGTGCGACAGGAGCTAACTATGGCTACACCTTC. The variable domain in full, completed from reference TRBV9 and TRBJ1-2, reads DSGVTQTPKHLITATGQRVTLRCSPRSGDLSVYWYQQSLDQGLQFLIQYYNGEERAKGNILERFSAQQFPDLHSELNLSSLELGDSALYFCASSATGANYGYTFGSGTRLTVV.

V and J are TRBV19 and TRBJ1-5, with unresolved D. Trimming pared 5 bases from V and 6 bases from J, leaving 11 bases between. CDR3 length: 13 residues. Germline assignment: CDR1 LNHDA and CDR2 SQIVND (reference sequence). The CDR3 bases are TGTGCCAGTAGTTGGAGGGAAGGTCAGCCCCAGCATTTT. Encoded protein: CASSWREGQPQHF.

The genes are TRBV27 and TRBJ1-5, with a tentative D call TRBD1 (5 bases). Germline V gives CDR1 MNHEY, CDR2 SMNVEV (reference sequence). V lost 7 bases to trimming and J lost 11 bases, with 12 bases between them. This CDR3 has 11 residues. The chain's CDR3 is CASTGGIAQHF. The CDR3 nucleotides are TGTGCCAGCACCGGGGGAATCGCCCAGCATTTT.

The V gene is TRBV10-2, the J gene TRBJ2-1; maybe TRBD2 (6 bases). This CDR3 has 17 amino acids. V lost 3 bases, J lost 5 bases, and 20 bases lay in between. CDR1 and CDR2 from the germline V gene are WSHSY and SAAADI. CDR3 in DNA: TGCGCCAGCAGTGAATTTCCCCGGTCTAGCGCAAACAATGAGCAGTTCTTC. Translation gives CASSEFPRSSANNEQFF.

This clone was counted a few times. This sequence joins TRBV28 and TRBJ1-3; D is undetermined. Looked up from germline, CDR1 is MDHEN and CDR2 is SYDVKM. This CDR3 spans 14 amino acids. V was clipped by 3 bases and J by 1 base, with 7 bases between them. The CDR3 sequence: CASSFSESGNTIYF. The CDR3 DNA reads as TGTGCCAGCAGTTTCTCCGAGTCTGGAAACACCATATATTTT.

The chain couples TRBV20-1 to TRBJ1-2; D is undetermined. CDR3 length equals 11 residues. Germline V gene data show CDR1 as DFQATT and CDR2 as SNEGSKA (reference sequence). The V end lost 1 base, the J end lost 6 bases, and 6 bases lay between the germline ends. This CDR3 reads CSARGPNGYTF. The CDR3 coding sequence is TGCAGTGCTAGAGGCCCTAATGGCTACACCTTC.

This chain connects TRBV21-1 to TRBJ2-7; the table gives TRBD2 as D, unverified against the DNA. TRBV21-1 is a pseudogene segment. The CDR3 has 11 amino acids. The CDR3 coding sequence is TGTGCCAGCAGCCCGTCCTACGAGCAGTACTTC. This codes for CASSPSYEQYF.

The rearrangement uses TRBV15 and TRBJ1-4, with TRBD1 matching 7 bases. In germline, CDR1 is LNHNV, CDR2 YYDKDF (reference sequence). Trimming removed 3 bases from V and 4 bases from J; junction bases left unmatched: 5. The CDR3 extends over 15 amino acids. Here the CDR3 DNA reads TGTGCCACCAGCAGGACAGGGCAGGGTAATGAAAAACTGTTTTTT. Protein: CATSRTGQGNEKLFF.

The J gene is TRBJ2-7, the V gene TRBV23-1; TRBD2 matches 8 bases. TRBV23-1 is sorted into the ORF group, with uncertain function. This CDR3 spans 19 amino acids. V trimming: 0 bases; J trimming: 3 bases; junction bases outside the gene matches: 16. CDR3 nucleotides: TGCGCCAGCAGTCAATCGCTGTTAGCGGGATATTCCCAGTACTACGAGCAGTACTTC. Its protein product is CASSQSLLAGYSQYYEQYF.

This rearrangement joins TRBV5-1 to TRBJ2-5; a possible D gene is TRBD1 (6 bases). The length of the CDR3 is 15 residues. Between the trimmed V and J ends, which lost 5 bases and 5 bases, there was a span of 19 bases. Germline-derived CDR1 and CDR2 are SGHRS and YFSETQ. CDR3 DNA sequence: TGCGCCAGCAGGCACGACGGCTTAAGGGGGGAGACCCAGTACTTC. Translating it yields CASRHDGLRGETQYF. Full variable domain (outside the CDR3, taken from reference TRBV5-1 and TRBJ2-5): KAGVTQTPRYLIKTRGQQVTLSCSPISGHRSVSWYQQTPGQGLQFLFEYFSETQRNKGNFPGRFSGRQFSNSRSEMNVSTLELGDSALYLCASRHDGLRGETQYFGPGTRLLVL.

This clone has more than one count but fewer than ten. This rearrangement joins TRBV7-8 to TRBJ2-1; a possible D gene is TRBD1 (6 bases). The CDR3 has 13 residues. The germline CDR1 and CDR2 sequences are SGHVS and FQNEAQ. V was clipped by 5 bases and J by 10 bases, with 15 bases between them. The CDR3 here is CASSAMLGAEQFF. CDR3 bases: TGTGCCAGCAGCGCGATGTTGGGGGCGGAGCAGTTCTTC.

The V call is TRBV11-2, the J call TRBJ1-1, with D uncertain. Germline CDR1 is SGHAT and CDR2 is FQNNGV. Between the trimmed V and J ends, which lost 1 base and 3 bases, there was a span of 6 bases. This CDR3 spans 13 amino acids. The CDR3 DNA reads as TGTGCCAGCAGCTTAGGGAGGGACACTGAAGCTTTCTTT. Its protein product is CASSLGRDTEAFF.

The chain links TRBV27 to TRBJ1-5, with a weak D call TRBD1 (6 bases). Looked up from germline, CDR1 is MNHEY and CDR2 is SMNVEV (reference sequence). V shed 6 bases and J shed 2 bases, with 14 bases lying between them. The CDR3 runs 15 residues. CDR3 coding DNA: TGTGCCAGCAGCCCACGGACAGATGGCAATCAGCCCCAGCATTTT. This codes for CASSPRTDGNQPQHF.